This TCR beta chain was profiled in a study of blood T cells in healthy people across ages. The individuals who served as donors were healthy Caucasians living in Russia, aged about 6 to 95. PBMCs were isolated at a quantity of at least 6.5 million per sample. A second PCR, run for about 7 to 11 cycles, used a sample-barcoded 5' primer plus a J-beta primer mix. TCRdb independently ran MiXCR on the 5' RACE reads; one entry per CDR3 protein. The sample includes a few hundred thousand distinct CDR3 sequences, about half of them seen just once. Study-level results: Fewer expanded clones and more diversity marked long-lived versus aged donors. A roughly linear fall in TCR beta diversity per million T cells was seen with increasing age.

V dropped 6 bases and J dropped 3 bases, with 14 bases sitting between them. Germline CDR1 and CDR2: MNHEY and SVGAGI. The CDR3 length is 14 residues. This clonotype was counted a few times. The target antigen is unknown. The TCR was taken from a man aged 60 to 69 in good health. The sequenced sample consisted of blood. V gene TRBV6-5 combines with J gene TRBJ2-5; possibly TRBD1 or TRBD2 for D (5 bases each). The CDR3, as DNA: TGTGCCAGCAGCGCCGGGGCCCTGGAAGAGACCCAGTACTTC. It yields the protein CASSAGALEETQYF.